This T cell receptor beta chain emerged from a study of blood T cell repertoires in COVID-19. Overall study context: From T cells, B-cell-depleted T cells, or PBMCs came the material, which was cDNA or gDNA.

Trimming stripped 5 bases from V and 2 bases from J, with 15 bases between. This CDR3 is 15 amino acids long. Germline loops: CDR1 GTSNPN, CDR2 SVGIG (reference sequence). Clones were read by immunoSEQ multiplex PCR, and TCRdb kept only the in-frame ones, dropping some. The sample lists more than 250,000 clones, about 82% occurring once. V usage is TRBV30 and J usage is TRBJ2-2; the D gene is possibly TRBD2 (6 bases). Sequenced: peripheral blood. The receptor comes from a middle-aged man with active or convalescent COVID-19. The CDR3 DNA reads TGTGCCTGGCAGTGGCGAGGGACTAACACCGGGGAGCTGTTTTTT. Its protein is CAWQWRGTNTGELFF.